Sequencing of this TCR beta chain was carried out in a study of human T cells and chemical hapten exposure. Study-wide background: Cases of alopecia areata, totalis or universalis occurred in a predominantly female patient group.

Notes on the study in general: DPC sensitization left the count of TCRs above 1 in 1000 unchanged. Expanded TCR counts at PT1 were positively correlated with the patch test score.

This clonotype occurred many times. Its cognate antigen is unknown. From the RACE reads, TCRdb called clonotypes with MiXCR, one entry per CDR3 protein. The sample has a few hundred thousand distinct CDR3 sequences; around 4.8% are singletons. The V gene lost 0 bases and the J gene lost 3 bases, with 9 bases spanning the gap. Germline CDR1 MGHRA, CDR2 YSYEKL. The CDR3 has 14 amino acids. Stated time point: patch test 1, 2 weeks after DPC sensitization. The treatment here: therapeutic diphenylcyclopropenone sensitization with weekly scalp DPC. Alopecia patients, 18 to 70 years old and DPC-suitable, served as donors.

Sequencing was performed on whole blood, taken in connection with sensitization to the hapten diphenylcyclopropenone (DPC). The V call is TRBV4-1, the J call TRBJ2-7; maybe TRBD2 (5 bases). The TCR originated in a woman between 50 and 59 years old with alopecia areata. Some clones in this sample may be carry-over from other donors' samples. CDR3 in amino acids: CASSQERTHYEQYF. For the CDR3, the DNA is TGCGCCAGCAGCCAAGAAAGGACTCACTACGAGCAGTACTTC.